Following are 21 T cell receptor beta chains from one sample sequenced in a study of blood T cell repertoires in COVID-19. TCRdb's copy holds only in-frame clones and misses some; the assay was immunoSEQ multiplex PCR. This sample has 150,000 to 200,000 clones, with about 80% found just once. Sequencing was performed on peripheral blood. These TCRs come from a human donor with acute or convalescent COVID-19. The donor label of this sample is uncertain.

This chain joins TRBV5-8 and TRBJ2-5, with D possibly TRBD1 on 6 matching bases. The CDR3 is 14 amino acids. Deletions cut 4 bases from V and 7 bases from J, with 17 bases between. Germline CDR1 and CDR2: SGHTS and YDEGEE. The CDR3, as DNA: TGTGCCAGCAGCCACCGGTCTCCAGGGGCGACCCAGTACTTC. It is translated as CASSHRSPGATQYF.

This chain joins TRBV27 and TRBJ2-7; possible D gene TRBD2, 5 bases. There are 15 residues in the CDR3. CDR1 and CDR2 from the germline V gene are MNHEY and SMNVEV (reference sequence). V was clipped by 4 bases and J by 0 bases, with 13 bases between them. As DNA, the CDR3 is TGTGCCAGCAGTTACCCCCGGGATGCCTCCTACGAGCAGTACTTC. Residues: CASSYPRDASYEQYF.

V usage is TRBV10-2 and J usage is TRBJ1-5; 7 nucleotides line up with TRBD1. The germline CDR1 and CDR2 sequences are WSHSY and SAAADI. The CDR3 contains 11 residues. V lost 7 bases to trimming and J lost 13 bases; unmatched junction nucleotides: 7. CDR3 DNA: TGCGCCAGCATCGGAGGGGGCAGACAGCATTTT. This codes for CASIGGGRQHF.

This chain connects TRBV2 to TRBJ1-5, with 11 bases matching TRBD1. Trimming removed 7 bases from V and 0 bases from J; junction bases left unmatched: 5. The germline V gene has CDR1 SNHLY and CDR2 FYNNEI. CDR3 size: 16 residues. The CDR3 sequence is CASKGQGAPSNQPQHF. The DNA for the CDR3 is TGTGCCAGCAAAGGACAGGGGGCGCCTAGCAATCAGCCCCAGCATTTT.

The chain couples TRBV29-1 to TRBJ1-1; 8 positions match TRBD1. V was clipped by 7 bases and J by 4 bases; unmatched bases: 5. The germline V gene has CDR1 SQVTM and CDR2 ANQGSEA. The CDR3 is made up of 12 amino acids. The CDR3 is CSAQTGGTEAFF. CDR3 nucleotides: TGCAGCGCTCAAACAGGGGGCACTGAAGCTTTCTTT.

The chain employs TRBV28 and TRBJ1-5, with 10 nucleotides matching TRBD1. Per the germline V gene, CDR1 is MDHEN and CDR2 is SYDVKM. J gave up 5 bases and V 5 bases, and 6 bases lay outside the gene matches. The CDR3 is made up of 15 amino acids. CDR3 nucleotide sequence: TGTGCCAGCAGTGAGACAGGGGGCGAATATCAGCCCCAGCATTTT. Translated, it gives CASSETGGEYQPQHF.

V usage is TRBV7-8 and J usage is TRBJ2-1; TRBD2 matches 7 bases. From germline, CDR1 is SGHVS and CDR2 FQNEAQ. The CDR3 extends over 15 amino acids. V was clipped by 7 bases and J by 2 bases; unmatched bases: 8. The CDR3 is CASTQREGPYNEQFF. In nucleotides, the CDR3 is TGTGCCAGCACCCAGCGGGAAGGACCCTACAATGAGCAGTTCTTC.

V usage is TRBV6-1 and J usage is TRBJ2-7; D is possibly TRBD2 (6 bases). This CDR3 has 15 amino acids. Trimming shortened V by 3 bases and J by 3 bases, and 15 bases separated the two germline ends. Germline-derived CDR1 and CDR2 are MNHNS and SASEGT. CDR3 coding DNA: TGTGCCAGCAGTGATCCGGGACTGAGTTTCTACGAGCAGTACTTC. Its translation is CASSDPGLSFYEQYF.

The chain couples TRBV5-8 to TRBJ2-7, with TRBD1 matching 9 bases. Germline V lookup: CDR1 SGHTS, CDR2 YDEGEE. The V and J ends lost 4 bases and 4 bases, in that order; junction bases with no gene match: 6. The CDR3 runs to 14 residues. In DNA, the CDR3 is TGTGCCAGCAGCCGGGGACAGGGCTCATACGAGCAGTACTTC. Protein product: CASSRGQGSYEQYF. The whole variable domain, remainder taken from reference TRBV5-8 and TRBJ2-7, is EAGVTQSPTHLIKTRGQQATLRCSPISGHTSVYWYQQALGLGLQFLLWYDEGEERNRGNFPPRFSGRQFPNYSSELNVNALELEDSALYLCASSRGQGSYEQYFGPGTRLTVT.

The V call is TRBV6-2 or TRBV6-3, the J call TRBJ2-7; D is possibly TRBD2 (5 bases). Germline V gene lookup returns CDR1 MNHEY and CDR2 SVGEGT. Trimming shortened V by 7 bases and J by 6 bases, and 13 bases separated the two germline ends. This CDR3 has 12 amino acids. CDR3 sequence: CASTPSIGEQYF. As DNA, the CDR3 is TGTGCCAGCACCCCTAGCATCGGCGAGCAGTACTTC.

CDR3 sequence reads: CASTYGAPDRECEKLFF. CDR3 nucleotides: TGTGCCAGCACCTACGGGGCACCGGACAGGGAATGTGAAAAACTGTTTTTT. The chain joins TRBV6-4 to TRBJ1-4, with 8 bases identical to TRBD1. V lost 7 bases to trimming and J lost 7 bases; unmatched junction nucleotides: 17. Germline CDR1 is MRHNA and CDR2 is SNTAGT. This CDR3 is 17 amino acids long.

The chain uses TRBV4-1 and TRBJ1-1; D call uncertain. Germline V CDR1 and CDR2: MGHRA, YSYEKL. This CDR3 spans 17 amino acids. Trimming cost V 1 base and J 1 base, with 16 bases left between them. CDR3 residues: CASSQVGGRHRNTEAFF. The CDR3 coding sequence is TGCGCCAGCAGCCAAGTAGGCGGCCGCCATAGGAACACTGAAGCTTTCTTT.

The V gene is TRBV2, the J gene TRBJ2-7, with a possible D match to TRBD2 (7 bases). This CDR3 comprises 13 residues. V gave up 7 bases and J gave up 6 bases, with 16 bases separating them. Germline CDR1 reads SNHLY; CDR2 reads FYNNEI. This chain's CDR3 is CASIRQGRGEQYF. The CDR3 DNA is TGTGCCAGCATTAGGCAGGGGAGGGGCGAGCAGTACTTC.

On this clone: The sample contains more than one DNA sequence encoding this CDR3. The chain has TRBV11-2 and TRBJ1-6; 7 positions match TRBD1. The ends lost 5 bases at V and 2 bases at J; junction bases unmatched: 3. CDR1 and CDR2 (germline): SGHAT, FQNNGV. This CDR3 region has 15 residues. CDR3 sequence (DNA): TGTGCCAGCAGCCCCGGGACAGCCTATAATTCACCCCTCCACTTT. Its protein product is CASSPGTAYNSPLHF.

J is TRBJ1-1 and V is TRBV7-9, with D unclear. This CDR3 comprises 16 residues. Trimming cost V 5 bases and J 6 bases, with 22 bases left between them. CDR1 is SEHNR and CDR2 is FQNEAQ in the germline V gene (reference sequence). The CDR3 DNA follows: TGTGCCAGCAGCCCCTGGACCGCGCCCGGGGTCGCTGAAGCTTTCTTT. Encoded protein: CASSPWTAPGVAEAFF.

CDR3 loop: CASSPGTGAYNEQFF. The CDR3 region has the DNA TGTGCCAGCTCACCCGGGACAGGGGCCTACAATGAGCAGTTCTTC. The V and J genes are TRBV18 and TRBJ2-1; 10 nucleotides line up with TRBD1. The CDR3 runs to 15 residues. Germline-derived CDR1 and CDR2 are KGHSH and LQKENI. The V and J ends lost 3 bases and 2 bases, in that order; junction bases with no gene match: 1.

The chain joins TRBV7-2 to TRBJ1-3, with 8 bases aligning to TRBD1. Germline trimming cut 5 bases from V and 0 bases from J; bases unmatched to any gene: 3. CDR1 and CDR2 from the germline V gene are SGHTA and FQGNSA. The CDR3 covers 15 residues. CDR3 sequence: CASSIGQGSGNTIYF. The CDR3 nucleotides read TGTGCCAGCAGCATCGGACAGGGCTCTGGAAACACCATATATTTT.

This clone was seen a few times. The chain carries TRBV7-8 and TRBJ2-3, with D unclear. The CDR3 runs 13 residues. With 3 bases removed from V and 4 bases from J, the gap between germline ends came to 8 bases. Germline assignment: CDR1 SGHVS and CDR2 FQNEAQ. This CDR3 is CASSFGAADTQYF. DNA for the CDR3: TGTGCCAGCAGCTTTGGAGCCGCAGATACGCAGTATTTT. Looking up the rest from reference TRBV7-8 and TRBJ2-3 gives the full variable domain: GAGVSQSPRYKVAKRGQDVALRCDPISGHVSLFWYQQALGQGPEFLTYFQNEAQLDKSGLPSDRFFAERPEGSVSTLKIQRTQQEDSAVYLCASSFGAADTQYFGPGTRLTVL.

This clone was found once. V and J are TRBV3-1 (or the pseudogene TRBV3-2) and TRBJ1-1; 9 bases fit TRBD1. V gave up 9 bases and J gave up 6 bases; unmatched junction bases: 8. Germline V lookup: CDR1 LGHDT, CDR2 YNNKEL (reference sequence). The CDR3 covers 13 residues. CDR3: CASGTGPIAEAFF. CDR3 DNA sequence: TGTGCCAGTGGGACAGGGCCTATAGCTGAAGCTTTCTTT.

This chain links TRBV18 with TRBJ2-1; possible D gene TRBD2, 5 bases. Germline CDR1 KGHSH, CDR2 LQKENI. Trimming stripped 3 bases from V and 4 bases from J, with 13 bases between. The CDR3 runs to 15 residues. CDR3 DNA sequence: TGTGCCAGCTCACCGGCCGGGAATAGTTACAATGAGCAGTTCTTC. Residues: CASSPAGNSYNEQFF.

V is TRBV27 and J is TRBJ2-6; no clear D gene. This CDR3 has 16 residues. Germline CDR1 reads MNHEY; CDR2 reads SMNVEV (reference sequence). V dropped 5 bases and J dropped 7 bases, with 18 bases sitting between them. CDR3: CASSQASLGKANVLTF. The CDR3 DNA reads as TGTGCCAGCAGTCAGGCATCCCTGGGTAAAGCCAACGTCCTGACTTTC.